This TCR beta chain appears in the sequencing data of a study of T cell responses to AZD1222 COVID-19 vaccine. Using immunoSEQ multiplex PCR, the repertoire was profiled, and TCRdb retains in-frame clones only, with some absent. This table has over 85,000 clones, about four fifths appearing once. General observations from the study: Females outnumbered males among donors, who were mostly white British; clonal diversity was possibly underestimated. At 160-218 and 743-854, vaccine-associated CD4 TCRs were dominant, and they spanned spike. At baseline, seropositivity was found in only six AZD1222 recipients.

As regards this clone: What it binds is not known.

The material sequenced was peripheral blood, taken 28 days after the second AZD1222 dose. The sequence was collected from an adult who received the AZD1222 COVID-19 vaccine.

CDR3: CPQLAYGYTF. The CDR3 DNA follows: TGTCCCCAGCTGGCTTATGGCTACACCTTC. The genes are TRBV27 and TRBJ1-2; D not resolved. Germline lookup yields CDR1 MNHEY and CDR2 SMNVEV (reference sequence). The CDR3 has 10 amino acids.